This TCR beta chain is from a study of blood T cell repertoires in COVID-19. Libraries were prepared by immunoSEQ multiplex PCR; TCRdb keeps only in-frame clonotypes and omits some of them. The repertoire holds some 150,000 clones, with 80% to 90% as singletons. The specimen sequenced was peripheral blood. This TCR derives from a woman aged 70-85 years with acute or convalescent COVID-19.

The CDR3 DNA follows: TGTGCCAGCAGCTCATCGCTTGACAGCTCCATACCTTATGGCTACACCTTC. It codes for CASSSSLDSSIPYGYTF. The chain couples TRBV5-6 to TRBJ1-2, with D tentatively TRBD1 (5 bases). There are 17 residues in the CDR3. V shed 3 bases and J shed 5 bases, with 23 bases lying between them. CDR1 is SGHDT, CDR2 YYEEEE, per germline.